This is a list of T cell receptor beta chains from one sample in a study of blood T cell repertoires in COVID-19. The table came from immunoSEQ multiplex PCR; TCRdb's copy has only in-frame clones and leaves some out. This table has some 41,000 clones, nearly 90% appearing once. The sequenced sample consisted of peripheral blood. Every receptor here comes from a man aged 65 to 79 with active COVID-19. Both conserved end residues are part of each CDR3. A D gene is named only where the DNA matches it firmly. Clone size appears in some rows only: once, few, many, or a class for an expanded clone.

J,V,D,size,DNA,CDR3
TRBJ2-6,TRBV6-5,TRBD1,NA,TGTGCCACCCGGGACAGGCTTGGGGCCAACGTCCTGACTTTC,CATRDRLGANVLTF
TRBJ2-1,TRBV9,NA,NA,TGTGCCAGCAGCGTAGAGGTAGCCGATGAGCAGTTCTTC,CASSVEVADEQFF
TRBJ1-2,TRBV5-1,NA,NA,TGCGCCAGCAGCTTGAATGGACAGAACTATGGCTACACCTTC,CASSLNGQNYGYTF
TRBJ2-3,TRBV14,TRBD2,NA,TGTGCCAGCAGCCAGGGGACTAGCGGGGGCCCAGATACGCAGTATTTT,CASSQGTSGGPDTQYF
TRBJ1-1,TRBV4-3,NA,once,TGCGCCAGCAGCCAGTCGCCCTCAGGGGATCGCACTGAAGCTTTCTTT,CASSQSPSGDRTEAFF
TRBJ1-2,TRBV6-5,TRBD1,NA,TGTGCCAGCAGTTCCACGGACAGGGGACGTGGCTACACCTTC,CASSSTDRGRGYTF
TRBJ2-3,TRBV28,TRBD1,NA,TGTGCCAGCAGTTTATACGGACAGGCTAGCACAGATACGCAGTATTTT,CASSLYGQASTDTQYF
TRBJ1-5,TRBV6-5,TRBD1,NA,TGTGCCAGCAGAAAACGCACAGGGGGCAATCAGCCCCAGCATTTT,CASRKRTGGNQPQHF
TRBJ2-6,TRBV27,NA,NA,TGTGCCAGCAGCTATATTCACTCTGGGGCCAACGTCCTGACTTTC,CASSYIHSGANVLTF
TRBJ2-1,TRBV7-8,TRBD2,NA,TGTGCCAGCAGCCCCCTCAAGCGGGGGGGCTCTGAGCAGTTCTTC,CASSPLKRGGSEQFF
TRBJ2-7,TRBV7-9,NA,NA,TGTGCCAGCAGCTCGACCCGGGGTTCCTACGAGCAGTACTTC,CASSSTRGSYEQYF
TRBJ2-5,TRBV7-7,NA,NA,TGTGCTAGCAGCTTAGGCGGGGCCCAAGAGACCCAGTACTTC,CASSLGGAQETQYF
TRBJ2-2,TRBV7-9,TRBD1,once,TGTGCCAGCAGCGCGTCTACAGGGGGCCTGAACACCGGGGAGCTGTTTTTT,CASSASTGGLNTGELFF
TRBJ2-1,TRBV19,TRBD2,NA,TGTGCCAGTAGTTTCTCAACTAGCGGGGGGGCAGAGAAGCAGTTCTTC,CASSFSTSGGAEKQFF
TRBJ1-2,TRBV6-2/TRBV6-3,NA,NA,TGTGCCAGCAGTTACCTTCAAAAGGGGATCTATGGCTACACCTTC,CASSYLQKGIYGYTF
TRBJ2-7,TRBV27,TRBD1,NA,TGTGCCAGCAGTTTGACCGACAGGGGGATCGGCGAGCAGTACTTC,CASSLTDRGIGEQYF
TRBJ2-5,TRBV2,TRBD1,NA,TGTGCCTGCCGGGACAGGGTGTCAGAGACCCAGTACTTC,CACRDRVSETQYF
TRBJ2-3,TRBV11-3,NA,NA,TGTGCCAGCAGCCCGGGTGGGGAGGCAGATACGCAGTATTTT,CASSPGGEADTQYF
TRBJ2-5,TRBV21-1,NA,NA,TGTGCCAGCACCCACGGACTAGCGGGGGATCGAGAGACCCAGTACTTC,CASTHGLAGDRETQYF
TRBJ2-7,TRBV4-3,NA,NA,TGCGCCAGCAGCCAAGTGCGAACCTACGAGCAGTACTTC,CASSQVRTYEQYF
TRBJ2-7,TRBV7-2,NA,NA,TGTGCCAGCAGCTTTTTGTCCGGGGACGAGCAGTACTTC,CASSFLSGDEQYF
TRBJ1-6,TRBV3-1/TRBV3-2,NA,NA,TGTGCCAGCAGCCAAGATGGGGAGACAGGTAATTCACCCCTCCACTTT,CASSQDGETGNSPLHF
TRBJ2-1,TRBV6-4,TRBD2,NA,TGTGCCAGCAGTGACTGGGCAGGGAGGGATAATGAGCAGTTCTTC,CASSDWAGRDNEQFF
TRBJ1-4,TRBV14,TRBD1,NA,TGTGCCAGCAGCCAAGTTAGACAGGGTGGCGAAAAACTGTTTTTT,CASSQVRQGGEKLFF
TRBJ2-3,TRBV6-5,TRBD2,NA,TGTGCCAGCAGTTACGACCTAGCGGGGGGCACAGATACGCAGTATTTT,CASSYDLAGGTDTQYF
TRBJ2-6,TRBV7-3,TRBD1,NA,TGTGCCAGCAGTCGAGCCGATCCAGGGGGCGCTGGGGCCAACGTCCTGACTTTC,CASSRADPGGAGANVLTF
TRBJ2-2,TRBV11-3,TRBD1,NA,TGTGCCAGCAGCGTAGGACAGGGGGCGAACACCGGGGAGCTGTTTTTT,CASSVGQGANTGELFF
TRBJ1-6,TRBV5-8,TRBD1,NA,TGTGCCAGCAGCCGGACAGGGACCAATTTAGCACCCCTCCACTTT,CASSRTGTNLAPLHF